This TCR beta chain was obtained from a study of T-cell memory formation after mild COVID-19. V lost 1 base to trimming and J lost 3 bases, with 4 bases between them. Germline V gene sequence: CDR1 SGHRS, CDR2 YFSETQ. The CDR3 is 12 residues long. From the 5' RACE reads, TCRdb called clonotypes with MiXCR, one entry per CDR3 protein. The profile shows about 620,000 distinct CDR3 sequences, under 20% of them singletons. This clonotype was detected a few times. This receptor was identified in an adult woman who had mild COVID-19 (a few samples of this study predate the infection). Cell type and time point are not known. This chain connects TRBV5-1 to TRBJ1-1, with unresolved D. Sample: PBMCs or a T cell subset sorted from them (not recorded which). The CDR3 bases are TGCGCCAGCAGCTTGTACGACACTGAAGCTTTCTTT. Its protein product is CASSLYDTEAFF.